Detailed here is one TCR beta chain. The data stem from a study of cytomegalovirus exposure and HLA in healthy donors. Germline-derived CDR1 and CDR2 are MNHNS and SASEGT. Trimming removed 4 bases from V and 7 bases from J; junction bases left unmatched: 13. The CDR3 extends over 17 amino acids. PCR primers comprised 60 Vbeta and 13 Jbeta primers. Sequencing used immunoSEQ multiplex PCR; TCRdb keeps in-frame clones, though not all of them. In the table there are some 200,000 clones, approximately 70% of which are singletons. Material for sequencing was PBMCs. The chain carries TRBV6-1 and TRBJ1-6, with 7 nucleotides matching TRBD1. The sequence was collected from a man aged 35-49 years in good health and CMV-seropositive. The CDR3 coding sequence is TGTGCCAGCAGTGCACAGACAGGGTACGGGAACAATTCACCCCTCCACTTT. It translates to CASSAQTGYGNNSPLHF.